The clone carrying this T cell receptor (beta chain) was recorded at least ten times. Its antigen is undetermined. These data come from a study of type 1 regulatory T cells. Study background: An in vitro protocol generated T-allo10, a Tr1-enriched, alloantigen-specific CD4 T cell product. Study observations and caveats: Compared with non-type 1 regulatory T cells, type 1 regulatory T cells showed a more restricted TCR repertoire.

TCRdb analysed the reads with MiXCR anew, one entry per CDR3 protein. The sample shows about 62,000 distinct CDR3 sequences, less than 65% of them seen only once. Trimming shortened V by 4 bases and J by 11 bases, and 16 bases separated the two germline ends. CDR1 is SEHNR, CDR2 FQNEAQ, per germline (reference sequence). The CDR3 spans 13 residues. The sample consisted of cultured non-Tr1 T cells, either the whole culture or a sorted T cell fraction (not recorded which). This rearrangement joins TRBV7-9 to TRBJ2-3; a possible D gene is TRBD1 (6 bases). The clonotype comes from a human donor in good health. CDR3 loop: CASSYPTGAQQYF. The CDR3 nucleotides are TGTGCCAGCAGCTACCCGACAGGTGCTCAGCAGTATTTT.